These T cell receptor beta chains were read from a single sample in a study of T cell responses to AZD1222 COVID-19 vaccine. The repertoire was sequenced with immunoSEQ multiplex PCR; TCRdb's copy has only in-frame clones and lacks some. The data show about 110,000 clones, around 90% seen once. The specimen comprised peripheral blood, sampled on day 0 of AZD1222 vaccination. Receptor source: an adult in good health. Each CDR3 is given with its conserved first and last residue. The order of the fields is CDR3 protein, J gene, CDR3 length, V gene.

CDR3 protein: CAISEAGDTEAFF
J gene: TRBJ1-1
CDR3 length: 13
V gene: TRBV10-3

CDR3 protein: CASSLGSPNTEAFF
J gene: TRBJ1-1
CDR3 length: 14
V gene: TRBV6-5

CDR3 protein: CAIGSGTGPYNSPLHF
J gene: TRBJ1-6
CDR3 length: 16
V gene: TRBV10-3

CDR3 protein: CASSLDRDIAYEQYF
J gene: TRBJ2-7
CDR3 length: 15
V gene: TRBV5-4

CDR3 protein: CASSADRDQPQHF
J gene: TRBJ1-5
CDR3 length: 13
V gene: TRBV9

CDR3 protein: CASSSGQGTNYGYTF
J gene: TRBJ1-2
CDR3 length: 15
V gene: TRBV5-4

CDR3 protein: CASSIGFPWGGIANYGYTF
J gene: TRBJ1-2
CDR3 length: 19
V gene: TRBV19

CDR3 protein: CAWSVGQGKEKLFF
J gene: TRBJ1-4
CDR3 length: 14
V gene: TRBV30

CDR3 protein: CASSPAKGAGTEAFF
J gene: TRBJ1-1
CDR3 length: 15
V gene: TRBV2

CDR3 protein: CAITDRTEETQYF
J gene: TRBJ2-5
CDR3 length: 13
V gene: TRBV10-3

CDR3 protein: CASSLGPGQRQYF
J gene: TRBJ2-7
CDR3 length: 13
V gene: TRBV7-7

CDR3 protein: CASSLGLPAASYEQYF
J gene: TRBJ2-7
CDR3 length: 16
V gene: TRBV7-2

CDR3 protein: CASSHFSGAPYEQYF
J gene: TRBJ2-7
CDR3 length: 15
V gene: TRBV14

CDR3 protein: CASSLRQGVAYNEQFF
J gene: TRBJ2-1
CDR3 length: 16
V gene: TRBV4-2

CDR3 protein: CAAGHEQFF
J gene: TRBJ2-1
CDR3 length: 9
V gene: TRBV15

CDR3 protein: CSVGPSGIEQYF
J gene: TRBJ2-7
CDR3 length: 12
V gene: TRBV29-1

CDR3 protein: CASSQLIQGNGYTF
J gene: TRBJ1-2
CDR3 length: 14
V gene: TRBV7-2

CDR3 protein: CASSLDRGQPQHF
J gene: TRBJ1-5
CDR3 length: 13
V gene: TRBV5-4

CDR3 protein: CASSPHEEVGYTF
J gene: TRBJ1-2
CDR3 length: 13
V gene: TRBV5-4

CDR3 protein: CASSFQGVGGYTF
J gene: TRBJ1-2
CDR3 length: 13
V gene: TRBV7-9

CDR3 protein: CASSYSGQYQAFF
J gene: TRBJ1-1
CDR3 length: 13
V gene: TRBV6-2/TRBV6-3

CDR3 protein: CASSSSGAVYEQYF
J gene: TRBJ2-7
CDR3 length: 14
V gene: TRBV5-1

CDR3 protein: CASRITSGGFAGELFF
J gene: TRBJ2-2
CDR3 length: 16
V gene: TRBV5-1

CDR3 protein: CASSPDRGHSPLHF
J gene: TRBJ1-6
CDR3 length: 14
V gene: TRBV5-1

CDR3 protein: CASSSPGGPGEQYF
J gene: TRBJ2-7
CDR3 length: 14
V gene: TRBV6-6

CDR3 protein: CASSPPGGNYEQYF
J gene: TRBJ2-7
CDR3 length: 14
V gene: TRBV18

CDR3 protein: CASSFSGAAYNEQFF
J gene: TRBJ2-1
CDR3 length: 15
V gene: TRBV7-2

CDR3 protein: CASSRVNPGANVLTF
J gene: TRBJ2-6
CDR3 length: 15
V gene: TRBV7-2